The clone carrying this T cell receptor (beta chain) was seen a single time. Its antigen is not known. A multiplex PCR was run with 60 Vbeta primers and 13 Jbeta primers. The data were produced by immunoSEQ multiplex PCR, yet TCRdb's version contains in-frame clones alone and is incomplete. This sample yields roughly 140,000 clones, of which approximately 85% are seen a single time; roughly 2.3% belongs to the top ten. The CDR3 has 15 residues. Germline CDR1 ENHRY, CDR2 SYGVKD. V was shortened by 3 bases and J by 0 bases, with 10 bases between the two germline ends. The data were taken from a study of cytomegalovirus exposure and HLA in healthy donors. Whole-study findings and limits: In a later analysis, across HLA loci, associated TCR counts were highest for DRB1, lowest for HLA-C.

The TCR sequence derives from a woman under 30 in good health and CMV-seronegative. Specimen: PBMCs. The chain links TRBV10-3 to TRBJ2-3; D is unresolved. The CDR3 DNA sequence: TGTGCCATCAGTGACGGTACGTCTAGCACAGATACGCAGTATTTT. This gives the protein CAISDGTSSTDTQYF.